The T cell receptor beta chain under discussion was sequenced for a study of shared clonotypes between healthy human individuals. The V and J ends lost 0 bases and 5 bases, in that order; junction bases with no gene match: 4. CDR3 size: 16 residues. The germline CDR1 and CDR2 sequences are SGDLS and YYNGEE. Data came from immunoSEQ multiplex PCR; TCRdb stores just in-frame clones and leaves some out. Of approximately 1.1 million clones in the sample, 75% to 80% were seen once. This chain links TRBV9 with TRBJ2-3, with 12 bases identical to TRBD2. Source material: memory CD4+ T cells from PBMCs. Subset specified: CD45RA-negative fraction. The receptor was isolated from a man between 18 and 35 years old in good health. Some clones in this sample may be carry-over from other donors' samples. The DNA for the CDR3 is TGTGCCAGCAGCGTAGGGACTAGCGGGATGTTAGATACGCAGTATTTT. Translated: CASSVGTSGMLDTQYF. The complete variable domain, with remaining parts taken from reference TRBV9 and TRBJ2-3, reads DSGVTQTPKHLITATGQRVTLRCSPRSGDLSVYWYQQSLDQGLQFLIQYYNGEERAKGNILERFSAQQFPDLHSELNLSSLELGDSALYFCASSVGTSGMLDTQYFGPGTRLTVL.